These 12 T cell receptor beta chains were sequenced from one sample in a study of CD8 T cells in ankylosing spondylitis. TCRdb processed the 5' RACE reads anew with MiXCR; each CDR3 protein has one entry. Of approximately 100,000 distinct CDR3 sequences in the sample, roughly 8.7% were seen once. The material sequenced was blood, either unsorted or a sorted T cell fraction (not recorded which). These receptors were obtained from a male donor with ankylosing spondylitis or in good health (not recorded which).

This clonotype occurred many times. The genes are TRBV7-9 and TRBJ2-7, with D unresolved. Between the trimmed V and J ends, which lost 4 bases and 4 bases, there was a span of 11 bases. The CDR3 totals 13 residues. Germline V gene sequence: CDR1 SEHNR, CDR2 FQNEAQ (reference sequence). Here the CDR3 reads CASSSLIGYEQYF. CDR3 nucleotides: TGTGCCAGCAGCTCACTGATCGGGTACGAGCAGTACTTC.

At least ten counts were recorded for this clonotype. The genes are TRBV5-1 and TRBJ2-1; D is unresolved. The germline CDR1 and CDR2 sequences are SGHRS and YFSETQ. The CDR3 consists of 14 residues. V shed 0 bases and J shed 1 base, with 5 bases lying between them. The CDR3 DNA follows: TGCGCCAGCAGCTTGGGGGATTCCTACAATGAGCAGTTCTTC. This sequence encodes CASSLGDSYNEQFF.

This clonotype was recorded many times. The chain employs TRBV30 and TRBJ2-1; TRBD2 might be the D (6 bases). V was pared by 4 bases and J by 3 bases, with 10 bases between. Germline values: CDR1 GTSNPN, CDR2 SVGIG (reference sequence). The CDR3 consists of 13 residues. The CDR3 sequence: CAWMRDDYNEQFF. In DNA form, the CDR3 reads TGTGCCTGGATGCGGGATGACTACAATGAGCAGTTCTTC.

J is TRBJ2-1 and V is TRBV10-2; D assignment may be TRBD1 or TRBD2 (5 bases each). The germline V and J ends were trimmed by 10 bases and 5 bases, with 21 bases remaining between them. The CDR3 runs to 15 residues. Germline values: CDR1 WSHSY, CDR2 SAAADI. CDR3 residues: CATCQGTGINNEQFF. CDR3 nucleotide sequence: TGCGCCACCTGCCAAGGGACGGGGATCAACAATGAGCAGTTCTTC.

This clonotype was counted between two and nine times. CDR3 residues: CASSYPAGEGGEQFF. The CDR3 bases are TGTGCCAGCAGTTATCCAGCGGGAGAAGGGGGTGAGCAGTTCTTC. This chain uses TRBV6-2 or TRBV6-3 with TRBJ2-1; 8 nucleotides match TRBD2. The CDR3 totals 15 residues. Per germline, CDR1 MNHEY and CDR2 SVGEGT. Unmatched junction bases numbered 10, after V lost 3 bases and J lost 9 bases.

This clonotype was detected ten times or more. The chain couples TRBV6-1 to TRBJ2-1; possibly TRBD1 for D (5 bases). Looked up from germline, CDR1 is MNHNS and CDR2 is SASEGT. The CDR3 covers 11 residues. The ends were cut back, 3 bases at V and 12 bases at J, with 9 bases in the middle. Written as DNA, the CDR3 is TGTGCCAGCAGTGACAGGGCAGGGCAGTTCTTC. Translating gives CASSDRAGQFF.

In its sample, this clonotype was seen many times. The chain joins TRBV5-6 to TRBJ1-5; tentative D call: TRBD1 (6 bases). CDR1 is SGHDT, CDR2 YYEEEE, per germline. V shed 2 bases and J shed 10 bases, with 13 bases lying between them. This CDR3 has 13 residues. CDR3 region: CASSFQGGGPQHF. The CDR3, as DNA: TGTGCCAGCAGCTTTCAAGGGGGGGGTCCCCAGCATTTT.

The table lists this clonotype with a few counts. Given a much more abundant clone one base away, this may be a read error. The V and J genes are TRBV12-3 or TRBV12-4 and TRBJ2-2, with D uncertain. The CDR3 loop spans 15 amino acids. V lost 3 bases and J lost 6, with 14 bases in between. The CDR3 region has the DNA TGTGCCAGCAGTTTGGATACGGAAATCGCCGGGGAGCTGTTTTTT. It specifies CASSLDTEIAGELFF.

In its sample, this clonotype was seen many times. The chain joins TRBV20-1 to TRBJ2-5, with D possibly matching TRBD2 (5 bases). The CDR3 has 12 amino acids. Germline CDR1 DFQATT, CDR2 SNEGSKA (reference sequence). V lost 0 bases and J 6 bases, leaving 8 bases between the germline ends. This CDR3 reads CSARDRTQTQYF. CDR3 sequence (DNA): TGCAGTGCTAGAGATCGGACTCAGACCCAGTACTTC.

This clonotype was counted many times. The rearrangement joins TRBV3-1 to TRBJ2-1; 9 bases are shared with TRBD2. Germline V lookup: CDR1 LGHDT, CDR2 YNNKEL (reference sequence). V dropped 0 bases and J dropped 9; count of bases not matched to a gene: 3. The CDR3 is 14 residues long. CDR3 amino acids: CASSQDGREGEQFF. CDR3 DNA: TGTGCCAGCAGCCAAGATGGGCGGGAGGGTGAGCAGTTCTTC.

This clonotype has a count of ten or more. The chain links TRBV12-3 or TRBV12-4 to TRBJ1-4, with D possibly being TRBD1 (6 bases). V was shortened by 4 bases and J by 8 bases, with 17 bases between the two germline ends. This CDR3 contains 15 residues. The CDR3 is CASSSNRVQKEKLFF. DNA for the CDR3: TGTGCCAGCAGTTCGAACAGGGTTCAGAAGGAAAAACTGTTTTTT.

This clonotype was found many times. The chain joins TRBV7-8 to TRBJ2-7; D could derive from TRBD1 or TRBD2 (6 bases each). V shed 5 bases and J shed 0 bases, with 20 bases lying between them. Germline loops: CDR1 SGHVS, CDR2 FQNEAQ. The CDR3 is 17 amino acids. The CDR3 protein is CASSPRGTSTFSYEQYF. In DNA, the CDR3 is TGTGCCAGCAGCCCCCGCGGGACATCCACTTTCTCCTACGAGCAGTACTTC.